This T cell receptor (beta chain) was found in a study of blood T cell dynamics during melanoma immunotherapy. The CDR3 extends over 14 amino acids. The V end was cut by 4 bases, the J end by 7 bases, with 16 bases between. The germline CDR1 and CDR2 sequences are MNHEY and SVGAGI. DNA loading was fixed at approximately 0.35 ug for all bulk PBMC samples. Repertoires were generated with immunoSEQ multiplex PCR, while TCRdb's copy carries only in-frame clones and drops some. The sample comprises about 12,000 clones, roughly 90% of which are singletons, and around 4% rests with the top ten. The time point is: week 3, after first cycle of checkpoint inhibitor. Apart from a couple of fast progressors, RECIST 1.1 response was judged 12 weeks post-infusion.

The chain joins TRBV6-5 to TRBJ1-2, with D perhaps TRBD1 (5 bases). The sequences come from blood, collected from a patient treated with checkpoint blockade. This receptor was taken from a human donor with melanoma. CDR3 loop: CASSSSRVGSGYTF. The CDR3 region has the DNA TGTGCCAGCAGTTCCAGCAGGGTCGGGAGTGGCTACACCTTC.